The 24 T cell receptor beta chains given below trace back to one sample, sequenced in a study of blood T cell repertoires in COVID-19. Repertoires were generated with immunoSEQ multiplex PCR, while TCRdb's copy carries only in-frame clones and drops some. The data show fewer than 120,000 clones, 70% to 90% seen once. The source material was peripheral blood. The receptors were sampled from a human donor in a cohort sampled during active COVID-19.

This clone occurred a few times. V and J are TRBV4-2 and TRBJ2-5, with 7 bases lining up with TRBD2. This CDR3 spans 16 amino acids. Germline V lookup: CDR1 LGHNA, CDR2 YNFKEQ. The ends lost 3 bases at V and 3 bases at J; junction bases unmatched: 10. The CDR3 loop reads CASSQNSASGKETQYF. CDR3 nucleotides: TGTGCCAGCAGCCAGAATTCGGCTAGCGGTAAAGAGACCCAGTACTTC.

This clone was counted once. The junction departs from the called germline gene at one end, perhaps through a read error. The chain is built from TRBV9 and TRBJ2-1, with 9 bases fitting TRBD2. The CDR3 has 17 residues. Germline V lookup: CDR1 SGDLS, CDR2 YYNGEE. Here the CDR3 reads CASSVVGQAAGGNGQFF. The CDR3 bases are TGTGCCAGCAGCGTAGTAGGACAGGCTGCGGGAGGGAATGGGCAGTTCTTC.

V usage is TRBV6-6 and J usage is TRBJ1-3, with D maybe TRBD1 (5 bases). V lost 8 bases and J lost 0, with 8 bases in between. CDR3 length equals 13 residues. From germline, CDR1 is MNHNY and CDR2 SVGAGI (reference sequence). The CDR3 region has the DNA TGTGCCAGCGACGACAGCTCTGGAAACACCATATATTTT. It translates to CASDDSSGNTIYF.

This clone has just a few counts. The chain uses TRBV3-1 (or the pseudogene TRBV3-2) and TRBJ1-1; the D is unclear. From germline, CDR1 is LGHDT and CDR2 YNNKEL (reference sequence). The CDR3 loop spans 15 amino acids. With 5 bases removed from V and 0 bases from J, the gap between germline ends came to 13 bases. CDR3 protein: CASSGSRLLNTEAFF. The CDR3 DNA reads as TGTGCCAGCAGCGGGTCGCGGTTGCTGAACACTGAAGCTTTCTTT.

The V and J genes are TRBV29-1 and TRBJ2-1, with D maybe TRBD2 (7 bases). Germline values: CDR1 SQVTM, CDR2 ANQGSEA. The germline V and J ends were trimmed by 8 bases and 2 bases, with 13 bases remaining between them. The CDR3 runs to 13 residues. CDR3 nucleotide sequence: TGCAGCTCTCGCGGGGGCCCCTACAATGAGCAGTTCTTC. Protein product: CSSRGGPYNEQFF.

J is TRBJ2-7 and V is TRBV5-1; 7 bases are a match to TRBD2. The CDR3 spans 13 residues. V lost 4 bases to trimming and J lost 3 bases; unmatched junction nucleotides: 4. Germline lookup yields CDR1 SGHRS and CDR2 YFSETQ. The CDR3 protein is CASSRDYLYEQYF. The CDR3 DNA follows: TGCGCCAGCAGCAGGGACTACCTCTACGAGCAGTACTTC.

The rearrangement links TRBV5-1 to TRBJ2-3; 9 bases map to TRBD1. Trimming cost V 0 bases and J 7 bases; bases outside gene matches: 6. Per germline, CDR1 SGHRS and CDR2 YFSETQ. The CDR3 length is 15 residues. CDR3 coding DNA: TGCGCCAGCAGCTTGGAGGACAGGGGTTGGAATACGCAGTATTTT. Translated, it gives CASSLEDRGWNTQYF.

CDR3 loop: CASSLGRRGWDTEAFF. CDR3 DNA sequence: TGTGCCAGCAGCTTGGGTCGTCGGGGGTGGGACACTGAAGCTTTCTTT. V gene TRBV5-4 combines with J gene TRBJ1-1; TRBD1 is a possible D gene (5 bases). CDR3 length: 16 amino acids. V lost 0 bases and J lost 3, with 15 bases in between. Germline CDR1 is SGHNT and CDR2 is YYREEE (reference sequence).

This chain uses TRBV18 with TRBJ1-2, with TRBD1 matching 9 bases. Unmatched junction bases numbered 13, after V lost 6 bases and J lost 8 bases. Per germline, CDR1 KGHSH and CDR2 LQKENI. This CDR3 spans 15 amino acids. DNA of the CDR3: TGTGCCAGCTCCCTGGACGGGACAGGGCCCTCCGGCTACACCTTC. Encoded protein: CASSLDGTGPSGYTF.

The rearrangement uses TRBV4-1 and TRBJ2-7, with D possibly being TRBD2 (6 bases). The ends were cut back, 0 bases at V and 2 bases at J, with 17 bases in the middle. Germline values: CDR1 MGHRA, CDR2 YSYEKL. CDR3 length: 17 amino acids. For the CDR3, the DNA is TGCGCCAGCAGCCAAGAGCCTACCGTCGGGGGAGCCTACGAGCAGTACTTC. Protein product: CASSQEPTVGGAYEQYF.

V and J are TRBV4-3 and TRBJ2-7; unclear D gene. V dropped 3 bases and J dropped 3 bases, with 9 bases sitting between them. From germline, CDR1 is LGHNA and CDR2 YSLEER. CDR3 length equals 13 residues. CDR3 in DNA: TGCGCCAGCAGCCAGGAACTACACTACGAGCAGTACTTC. Encoded protein: CASSQELHYEQYF.

This chain connects TRBV19 to TRBJ1-5, with 7 bases fitting TRBD1. V gave up 3 bases and J gave up 4 bases; unmatched junction bases: 6. CDR1 and CDR2 (germline): LNHDA, SQIVND (reference sequence). The CDR3 runs 15 residues. The CDR3 protein is CASSIRGISNQPQHF. The DNA of the CDR3 is TGTGCCAGTAGTATCAGGGGGATTTCGAATCAGCCCCAGCATTTT.

A few counts support this clone. The rearrangement joins TRBV11-3 to TRBJ2-1, with 10 positions matching TRBD2. Trimming at V came to 0 bases and at J to 5 bases, leaving 4 bases not matched to a gene. Germline V gene data show CDR1 as SGHNT and CDR2 as YENEEA. The CDR3 has 16 amino acids. The CDR3 coding sequence is TGTGCCAGCAGCTTAGAAACAGCGGGGGGGCACAATGAGCAGTTCTTC. Encoded protein: CASSLETAGGHNEQFF.

The chain employs TRBV4-2 and TRBJ2-5; perhaps TRBD2 as D (6 bases). The V and J ends lost 1 base and 4 bases respectively, with 10 bases between them. The length of the CDR3 is 14 residues. Germline V gene lookup returns CDR1 LGHNA and CDR2 YNFKEQ. The chain's CDR3 is CASSQGTSIETQYF. Written as DNA, the CDR3 is TGTGCCAGCAGCCAAGGAACTAGCATAGAGACCCAGTACTTC.

V is TRBV7-2 and J is TRBJ2-1; D is perhaps TRBD2 (5 bases). CDR3 length equals 13 residues. Trimming removed 2 bases at V and 9 bases at J, with 11 bases between. CDR1 is SGHTA, CDR2 FQGNSA, per germline. Here the CDR3 reads CASSLPSLGEQFF. CDR3 in DNA: TGTGCCAGCAGCTTACCTAGCTTAGGTGAGCAGTTCTTC.

This sequence joins TRBV5-8 and TRBJ1-4, with 9 positions matching TRBD1. The CDR3 spans 15 residues. Germline values: CDR1 SGHTS, CDR2 YDEGEE. The V gene end was trimmed by 1 base and the J gene end by 5 bases; junction bases not matched to a gene: 3. The CDR3 loop is CASSLSGTGNEKLFF. In nucleotides, the CDR3 is TGTGCCAGCAGCTTGAGTGGGACAGGGAATGAAAAACTGTTTTTT.

The genes are TRBV15 and TRBJ1-4, with D unresolved. The CDR3 runs to 15 residues. Trimming shortened V by 0 bases and J by 8 bases, and 13 bases separated the two germline ends. Germline CDR1 LNHNV, CDR2 YYDKDF (reference sequence). This CDR3 is CATSRDLVGGEKLFF. CDR3 nucleotides: TGTGCCACCAGCAGAGATCTAGTTGGAGGAGAAAAACTGTTTTTT.

This chain connects TRBV9 to TRBJ1-3, with a possible D match to TRBD1 (6 bases). The CDR3 covers 15 residues. Trimming took off 0 bases at V and 2 bases at J, with 9 bases between the two ends. In germline, CDR1 is SGDLS, CDR2 YYNGEE. CDR3 region: CASSVEGDPGNTIYF. Written as DNA, the CDR3 is TGTGCCAGCAGCGTAGAGGGGGACCCTGGAAACACCATATATTTT.

The CDR3 DNA is TGTGCCAGCAGTCCCGGACTAGCGAAACTTAATACGCAGTATTTT. It codes for CASSPGLAKLNTQYF. The chain is built from TRBV6-6 and TRBJ2-3, with TRBD2 identical over 9 bases. Trimming removed 5 bases from V and 7 bases from J; junction bases left unmatched: 10. Germline V gene lookup returns CDR1 MNHNY and CDR2 SVGAGI (reference sequence). The CDR3 covers 15 residues.

V usage is TRBV7-9 and J usage is TRBJ2-7; tentative D call: TRBD2 (6 bases). The length of the CDR3 is 15 residues. V was pared by 3 bases and J by 7 bases, with 19 bases between. Germline CDR1 reads SEHNR; CDR2 reads FQNEAQ (reference sequence). The CDR3, as DNA: TGTGCCAGCAGCTTTGGGTTCGGGGGACTTGGGGAGCAGTACTTC. It yields the protein CASSFGFGGLGEQYF.

CDR3 sequence: CASSPRDSYGYTF. DNA for the CDR3: TGTGCCAGCAGCCCGAGGGATAGTTATGGCTACACCTTC. The chain uses TRBV3-1 (or the pseudogene TRBV3-2) and TRBJ1-2; D gene uncertain. V lost 4 bases to trimming and J lost 5 bases, with 11 bases between them. CDR1 is LGHDT and CDR2 is YNNKEL in the germline V gene (reference sequence). The CDR3 contains 13 residues.

The chain combines TRBV7-9 with TRBJ1-3; TRBD1 is a possible D gene (5 bases). The ends were cut back, 5 bases at V and 1 base at J, with 18 bases in the middle. CDR3 length: 17 residues. Germline CDR1 is SEHNR and CDR2 is FQNEAQ (reference sequence). For the CDR3, the DNA is TGTGCCAGCAGCCAGAGGCCCACCGGGGGATCTGGAAACACCATATATTTT. It translates to CASSQRPTGGSGNTIYF.

The chain joins TRBV27 to TRBJ1-5, with no clear D. Germline lookup yields CDR1 MNHEY and CDR2 SMNVEV (reference sequence). The V end was cut by 6 bases, the J end by 3 bases, with 9 bases between. CDR3 length equals 13 residues. The CDR3 reads CASRTRNNQPQHF. The CDR3 nucleotides read TGTGCCAGCAGGACACGGAACAATCAGCCCCAGCATTTT.

J is TRBJ2-3 and V is TRBV24-1; no clear D. Germline lookup yields CDR1 KGHDR and CDR2 SFDVKD. The CDR3 loop spans 14 amino acids. Deletions cut 2 bases from V and 2 bases from J, with 7 bases between. The CDR3 DNA sequence: TGTGCCACCAGTGATTGGCCGAACACAGATACGCAGTATTTT. Translated, it gives CATSDWPNTDTQYF.